This record looks at one T cell receptor (beta chain) sequence and its context. In the library, unique molecular identifiers were attached to individual cDNA molecules. TCRdb re-derived calls from the RACE reads in MiXCR, one entry per CDR3 protein. The table has 150,000 or so distinct CDR3 sequences, about 14% seen once; the top ten hold 1.5% to 2%. The sample belongs to a study of human T cells and chemical hapten exposure. This CDR3 is 14 amino acids long. V was pared by 7 bases and J by 3 bases, with 16 bases between. CDR1 is MDHEN, CDR2 SYDVKM, per germline. Indicated time point: patch test 1, 2 weeks after DPC sensitization. The treatment: therapeutic diphenylcyclopropenone sensitization with weekly scalp DPC. Unfractionated whole blood yielded the extracted total RNA.

The sample was whole blood, taken in connection with sensitization to the hapten diphenylcyclopropenone (DPC). The chain couples TRBV28 to TRBJ2-7; tentatively, D is TRBD2 (7 bases). The sequence was collected from a woman aged 25 to 45 with alopecia areata. Some clones in this sample may be carry-over from other donors' samples. The CDR3 is CASTPWGGHYEQYF. CDR3 nucleotides: TGTGCCAGCACTCCCTGGGGGGGCCACTACGAGCAGTACTTC.